This T cell receptor (beta chain) stems from a study of T cells in women clearing cervical HPV infection. The overall study: Case blood drawn at lesion detection; control blood after infection cleared. Study outcomes and limitations: Repertoire richness, not evenness, was significantly elevated in CIN3+ cases versus controls. Unknown T-cell numbers per sample may underlie the richness differences.

V was pared by 4 bases and J by 5 bases, with 3 bases of the junction left unmatched. The CDR3 has 14 residues. Germline lookup yields CDR1 ENHRY and CDR2 SYGVKD. All participants had a single incident cervical HPV16 infection, and prevalent HPV16 infections were excluded. As to this clone: No antigen is known for it. The read halts 3 residues ahead of the CDR3 end, with the missing end drawn from the germline J gene.

Sequenced by immunoSEQ multiplex PCR; TCRdb stores in-frame clones only, minus some. In all, the sample yields 20,000 to 25,000 clones. The genes are TRBV10-3 and TRBJ2-5; 11 nucleotides align to TRBD1. The source of this sequence is a woman between 18 and 69 years old with a cervical HPV16 infection that either progressed to CIN3+ or cleared (not recorded which). Sequencing was performed on blood buffy coat. The CDR3 bases that were read are TGTGCCATCAGTGGGGACAGGGGGTCGGAGACC. This codes for CAISGDRGSET. The full-length CDR3 reads as CAISGDRGSETQYF.